The entry that follows covers one T cell receptor (beta chain) sequence. One end of the junction fails to match germline, which may point to a read error. Survey-level immunoSEQ sequencing profiled the TCR beta repertoire. Generated by immunoSEQ multiplex PCR, the TCRdb table keeps only in-frame clones and is missing some. The table has under 65,000 clones, roughly 93% seen once. CDR1 is MDHEN and CDR2 is SYDVKM in the germline V gene. The CDR3 has 13 residues. J is TRBJ1-5 and V is TRBV28; 7 nucleotides match TRBD1. This clonotype was obtained from a man aged 35-49 years with rheumatoid arthritis. The sequenced sample was PBMCs. The CDR3 sequence: CASSLRGGFYIGF. DNA for the CDR3: TGTGCCAGCAGTTTACGAGGGGGCTTTTATATTGGGTTT.